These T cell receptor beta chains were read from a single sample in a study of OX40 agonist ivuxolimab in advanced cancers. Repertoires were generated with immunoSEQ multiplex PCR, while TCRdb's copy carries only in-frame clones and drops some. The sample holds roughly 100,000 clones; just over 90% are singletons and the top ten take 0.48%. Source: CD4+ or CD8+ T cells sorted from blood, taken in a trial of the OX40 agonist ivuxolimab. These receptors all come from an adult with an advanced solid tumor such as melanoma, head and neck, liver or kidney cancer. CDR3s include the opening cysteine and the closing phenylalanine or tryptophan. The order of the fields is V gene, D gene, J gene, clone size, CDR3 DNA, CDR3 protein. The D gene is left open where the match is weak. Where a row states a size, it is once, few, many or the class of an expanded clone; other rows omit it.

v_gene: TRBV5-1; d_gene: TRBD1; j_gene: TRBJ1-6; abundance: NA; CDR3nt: TGCGCCAGCAGCTTGCCCCAGGGGGATAATTCACCCCTCCACTTT; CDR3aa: CASSLPQGDNSPLHF
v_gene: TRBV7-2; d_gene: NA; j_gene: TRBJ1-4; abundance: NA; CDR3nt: TGTGCCAGCAGCGTAGGACGACAGGCAGGGGAAAAACTGTTTTTT; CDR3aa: CASSVGRQAGEKLFF
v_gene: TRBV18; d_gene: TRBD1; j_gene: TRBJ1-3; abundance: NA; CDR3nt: TGTGCCAGCTCACCACGTGGACAGGGAGGTTCTGGAAACACCATATATTTT; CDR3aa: CASSPRGQGGSGNTIYF
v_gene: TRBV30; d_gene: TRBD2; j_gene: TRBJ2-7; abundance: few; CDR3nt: TGTGCCTGGAGTAAGGGAGGGAACGAGCAGTACTTC; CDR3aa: CAWSKGGNEQYF
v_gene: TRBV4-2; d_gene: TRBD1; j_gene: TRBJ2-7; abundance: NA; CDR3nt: TGTGCCAGCAGCCAGGGACAGGGAGGGGACTACGAGCAGTACTTC; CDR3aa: CASSQGQGGDYEQYF
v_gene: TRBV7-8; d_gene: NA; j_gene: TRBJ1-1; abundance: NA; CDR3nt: TGTGCCAGCAGCTTAGAGGGGAACACTGAAGCTTTCTTT; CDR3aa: CASSLEGNTEAFF
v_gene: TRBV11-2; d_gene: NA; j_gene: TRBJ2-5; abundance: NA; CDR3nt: TGTGCCAGCAGCTTAGAACCGGGAAGGGGAGAGACCCAGTACTTC; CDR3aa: CASSLEPGRGETQYF
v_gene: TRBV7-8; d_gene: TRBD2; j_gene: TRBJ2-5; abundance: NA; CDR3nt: TGTGCCAGCAGCTTACTGATAGGGGCGAGCGGGAAGACCCAGTACTTC; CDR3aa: CASSLLIGASGKTQYF
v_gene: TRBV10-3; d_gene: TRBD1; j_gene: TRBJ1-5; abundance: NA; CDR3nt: TGTGCCATCACCCAGGGGGGGGATCAGCCCCAGCATTTT; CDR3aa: CAITQGGDQPQHF
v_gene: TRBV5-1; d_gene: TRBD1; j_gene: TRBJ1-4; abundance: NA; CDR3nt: TGCGCCAGCAGGACCGGGACAGTTGCAACTAATGAAAAACTGTTTTTT; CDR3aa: CASRTGTVATNEKLFF
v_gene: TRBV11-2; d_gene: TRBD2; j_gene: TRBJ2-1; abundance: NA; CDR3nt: TGTGCCAGCAGCTTAGATAGCGGGGGGTACAATGAGCAGTTCTTC; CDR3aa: CASSLDSGGYNEQFF
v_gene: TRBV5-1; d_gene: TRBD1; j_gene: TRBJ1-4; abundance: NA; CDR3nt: TGCGCCAGCAGCGGCCAGGGGGCTGATGAAAAACTGTTTTTT; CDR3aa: CASSGQGADEKLFF
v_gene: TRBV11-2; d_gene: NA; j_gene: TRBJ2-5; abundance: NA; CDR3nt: TGTGCCAGCAGCCCCGGAGGGACCCAGTACTTC; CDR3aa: CASSPGGTQYF
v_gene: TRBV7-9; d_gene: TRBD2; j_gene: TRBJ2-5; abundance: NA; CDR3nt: TGTGCCAGCAGCTCCGGACTAGCGGCTCAAGAGACCCAGTACTTC; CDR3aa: CASSSGLAAQETQYF
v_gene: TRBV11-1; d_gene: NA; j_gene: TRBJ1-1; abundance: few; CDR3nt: TGTGCCAGCAGCTTCGGTGGAGGGGGGGTCACTGAAGCTTTCTTT; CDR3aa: CASSFGGGGVTEAFF
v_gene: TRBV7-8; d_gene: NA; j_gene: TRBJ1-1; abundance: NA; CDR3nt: TGTGCCAGCAGCTTAGGTTTGGGACGGAGCAACACTGAAGCTTTCTTT; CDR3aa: CASSLGLGRSNTEAFF
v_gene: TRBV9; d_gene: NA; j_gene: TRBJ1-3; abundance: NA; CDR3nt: TGTGCCAGCAGCGCCACTCCCTCAGGGGCTGGAAACACCATATATTTT; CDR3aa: CASSATPSGAGNTIYF
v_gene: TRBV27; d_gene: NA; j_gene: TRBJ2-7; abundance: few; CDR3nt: TGTGCCAGCAGGATACACCCGCCGGACACGGACTACGAGCAGTACTTC; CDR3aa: CASRIHPPDTDYEQYF
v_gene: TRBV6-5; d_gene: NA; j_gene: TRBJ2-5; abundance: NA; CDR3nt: TGTGCCACCGGACGGGATGAGACCCAGTACTTC; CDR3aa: CATGRDETQYF
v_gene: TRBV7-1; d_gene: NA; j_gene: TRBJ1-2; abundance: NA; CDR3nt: TGTGCCAGCAGAACCCAAGGAGGTGGCTACACCTTC; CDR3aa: CASRTQGGGYTF